This note documents a single T cell receptor beta chain sequence. Antigen: not known. The CDR3 loop spans 15 amino acids. Germline CDR1 MGHRA, CDR2 YSYEKL. V lost 4 bases to trimming and J lost 2 bases; unmatched junction nucleotides: 3. The protocol was immunoSEQ multiplex PCR, while the TCRdb copy is restricted to in-frame clones and leaves out a portion. The table records roughly 60,000 clones, about 94% of them present only once. The data derive from a study of CD4 T cells in relation to SARS-CoV-2 and coronaviruses. Study findings and constraints: Pre-pandemic and post-infection samples never came from the same donor. SARS-CoV-2-driven expansion was significantly weaker in crossreactive than monoreactive clones.

The unexposed donors gave CD4+ T cells in about 2011-2018, prior to COVID-19. Material: naive CD4+ T cells from PBMCs. Subset: naive CD4+ T cells isolated by negative enrichment. The chain joins TRBV4-1 to TRBJ2-1, with TRBD2 matching 9 bases. The receptor was isolated from a human donor in good health. The CDR3, as DNA: TGCGCCAGCAGCCCAGCGGGAGGACCCTACAATGAGCAGTTCTTC. Its translation is CASSPAGGPYNEQFF.